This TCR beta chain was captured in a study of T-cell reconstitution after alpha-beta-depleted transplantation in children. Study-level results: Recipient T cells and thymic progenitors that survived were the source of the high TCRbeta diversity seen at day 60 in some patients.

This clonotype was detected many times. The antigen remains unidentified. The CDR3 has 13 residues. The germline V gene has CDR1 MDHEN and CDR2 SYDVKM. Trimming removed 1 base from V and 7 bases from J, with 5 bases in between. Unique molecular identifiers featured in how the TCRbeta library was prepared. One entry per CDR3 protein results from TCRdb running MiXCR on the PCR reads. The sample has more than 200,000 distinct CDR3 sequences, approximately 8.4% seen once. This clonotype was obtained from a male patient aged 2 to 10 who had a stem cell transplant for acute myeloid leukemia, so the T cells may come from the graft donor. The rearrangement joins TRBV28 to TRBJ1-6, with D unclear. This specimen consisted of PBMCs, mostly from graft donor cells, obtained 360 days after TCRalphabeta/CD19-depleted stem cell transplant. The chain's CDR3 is CASSLFENSPLHF. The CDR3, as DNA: TGTGCCAGCAGTTTATTCGAGAATTCACCCCTCCACTTT.